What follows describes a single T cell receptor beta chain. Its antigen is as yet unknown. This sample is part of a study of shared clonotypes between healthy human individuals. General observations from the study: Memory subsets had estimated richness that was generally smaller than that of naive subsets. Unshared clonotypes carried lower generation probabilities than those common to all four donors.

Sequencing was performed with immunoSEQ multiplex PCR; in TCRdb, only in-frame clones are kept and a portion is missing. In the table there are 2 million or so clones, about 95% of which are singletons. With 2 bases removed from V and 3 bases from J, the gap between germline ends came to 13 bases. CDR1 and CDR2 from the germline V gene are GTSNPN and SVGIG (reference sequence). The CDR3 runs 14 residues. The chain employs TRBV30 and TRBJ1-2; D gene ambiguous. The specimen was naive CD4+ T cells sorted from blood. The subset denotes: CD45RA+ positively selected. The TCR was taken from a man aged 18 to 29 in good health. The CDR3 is CAWSQAVLDYGYTF. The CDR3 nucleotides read TGTGCCTGGAGTCAGGCCGTGCTCGACTATGGCTACACCTTC.